This T cell receptor (beta chain) was sequenced for a study of T cell repertoires in cytomegalovirus infection. Study overall: Through public TCR beta signatures, both CMV infection and matching HLA type were indicated. Study-level results: The ex vivo response was dominated by HLA-C-restricted CMV-specific TCR beta clonotypes.

With regard to this clonotype: The antigen remains undetermined.

Via MiXCR, TCRdb re-called the reads, giving one row per CDR3 protein. Found here are some 590,000 distinct CDR3 sequences, around 40% of them singletons; the top ten hold about half. Trimming cost V 1 base and J 14 bases; bases outside gene matches: 11. The CDR3 extends over 15 amino acids. This TCR derives from a human donor in good health (CMV status not recorded). Some clones in this sample may be carry-over from other donors' samples. The rearrangement links TRBV12-3 or TRBV12-4 to TRBJ2-1; 10 nucleotides match TRBD2. The material sequenced was cultured PBMCs, taken from culture after CMV antigen stimulation. CDR3 in amino acids: CASSLVLAGGGSEFF. The CDR3 DNA reads as TGTGCCAGCAGTTTAGTCTTAGCGGGAGGAGGGTCGGAGTTCTTC.